Shown below are 32 T cell receptor beta chains from a single sample sequenced in a study of radiation and T cells in renal cell carcinoma (dated by TCRdb to 2019 to 2021). Per the publication, the time point label means: blood 4 weeks post-SBRT, at nephrectomy. Taken with the paper, the label for treatment or condition translates to: 15 Gy SBRT to primary tumor, nephrectomy 4 weeks later. Library preparation employed the immunoSEQ multiplex PCR assay. TCRdb took over this immuneACCESS table, retaining in-frame rearrangements with V and J assigned. Such tables are incomplete; in checked studies, under half of the missing clones stem from an unresolved V gene, and the remainder is unexplained. This sample gives tens of thousands of clones in total; 81% of them show up just once. 30% to 35% of the sample comes from the top ten. The source was blood, collected from a patient whose treatment included radiotherapy and nephrectomy. The source is a man in his fifties or sixties with renal cell carcinoma.

The chain uses TRBV7-9 and TRBJ1-2; 8 bases map to TRBD1. Trimming cost V 5 bases and J 4 bases; bases outside gene matches: 9. The germline V gene has CDR1 SEHNR and CDR2 FQNEAQ (reference sequence). There are 15 residues in the CDR3. The CDR3 region has the DNA TGTGCCAGCAGCCCGACGGGACAGGTTTTCTATGGCTACACCTTC. The encoded protein is CASSPTGQVFYGYTF.

The chain carries TRBV6-1 and TRBJ2-2; TRBD2 matches 11 bases. With 4 bases clipped from V and 1 base from J, the junction kept 2 bases outside the gene matches. CDR1 and CDR2 (germline): MNHNS, SASEGT. This CDR3 region has 16 residues. This chain's CDR3 is CASSGGLAENTGELFF. The CDR3 DNA follows: TGTGCCAGCAGTGGGGGACTAGCGGAGAACACCGGGGAGCTGTTTTTT.

This chain uses TRBV6-6 with TRBJ2-5, with unresolved D. Looked up from germline, CDR1 is MNHNY and CDR2 is SVGAGI (reference sequence). This CDR3 is built from 14 residues. V was pared by 0 bases and J by 4 bases, with 9 bases between. The DNA of the CDR3 is TGTGCCAGCAGTTACTCGAACGTGCGAGAGACCCAGTACTTC. Its protein is CASSYSNVRETQYF.

This chain uses TRBV19 with TRBJ1-5, with D possibly being TRBD1 (6 bases). Germline V gene lookup returns CDR1 LNHDA and CDR2 SQIVND (reference sequence). This CDR3 has 14 amino acids. V lost 3 bases to trimming and J lost 4 bases, with 10 bases between them. DNA of the CDR3: TGTGCCAGTAGTATTACAGGGTATAATCAGCCCCAGCATTTT. This codes for CASSITGYNQPQHF.

The chain joins TRBV7-9 to TRBJ1-2; D is undetermined. The V gene lost 1 base and the J gene lost 1 base, with 10 bases spanning the gap. The CDR3 consists of 15 residues. CDR1 is SEHNR and CDR2 is FQNEAQ in the germline V gene (reference sequence). CDR3: CASSLGGQFNYGYTF. The CDR3 bases are TGTGCCAGCAGCTTAGGGGGTCAATTTAACTATGGCTACACCTTC. Using reference TRBV7-9 and TRBJ1-2 for the parts outside the CDR3, the full variable domain is DTGVSQNPRHKITKRGQNVTFRCDPISEHNRLYWYRQTLGQGPEFLTYFQNEAQLEKSRLLSDRFSAERPKGSFSTLEIQRTEQGDSAMYLCASSLGGQFNYGYTFGSGTRLTVV.

The chain couples TRBV7-6 to TRBJ2-1, with D possibly being TRBD2 (6 bases). V was cut by 0 bases and J by 4 bases, with 10 bases left in between. In germline, CDR1 is SGHVS, CDR2 FNYEAQ. The length of the CDR3 is 15 residues. The CDR3 sequence: CASSLAQRVYNEQFF. The DNA for the CDR3 is TGTGCCAGCAGCTTAGCCCAGCGGGTTTACAATGAGCAGTTCTTC.

The V and J genes are TRBV2 and TRBJ2-4; 7 bases match TRBD2. Germline V gene data show CDR1 as SNHLY and CDR2 as FYNNEI. The trim removed 6 bases at V and 8 bases at J, leaving 10 bases unmatched. The CDR3 consists of 14 residues. This chain's CDR3 is CASRTGLVTYIQYF. The CDR3 bases are TGTGCCAGCAGAACCGGACTAGTTACTTACATTCAGTACTTC.

This clone was recorded a few times. The genes are TRBV7-9 and TRBJ2-7; 7 bases are a match to TRBD1. J was trimmed by 3 bases and V by 5 bases; bases with no gene match: 1. The V gene's germline CDR1 is SEHNR and CDR2 FQNEAQ (reference sequence). There are 12 residues in the CDR3. Here the CDR3 DNA reads TGTGCCAGCAGCCGACAGGGCTACGAGCAGTACTTC. Amino acids: CASSRQGYEQYF.

The V and J genes are TRBV18 and TRBJ1-1; possibly TRBD1 for D (5 bases). This CDR3 has 15 residues. The V gene lost 2 bases and the J gene lost 0 bases, with 10 bases spanning the gap. Germline V gene sequence: CDR1 KGHSH, CDR2 LQKENI. CDR3 DNA sequence: TGTGCCAGCTCACCAGAGGGGATCATGAACACTGAAGCTTTCTTT. Translating gives CASSPEGIMNTEAFF.

This clone was recorded a few times. The chain carries TRBV4-1 and TRBJ1-1; D is unresolved. The CDR3 sequence is 15 residues long. Trimming shortened V by 1 base and J by 8 bases, and 17 bases separated the two germline ends. In germline, CDR1 is MGHRA, CDR2 YSYEKL. CDR3 protein: CASSQVLGREPEAFF. In DNA form, the CDR3 reads TGCGCCAGCAGCCAAGTTCTTGGGAGGGAACCAGAAGCTTTCTTT.

The chain joins TRBV6-6 to TRBJ1-2; D perhaps matches TRBD1 (6 bases). CDR3 size: 12 residues. The V end was cut by 6 bases, the J end by 2 bases, with 7 bases between. Looked up from germline, CDR1 is MNHNY and CDR2 is SVGAGI (reference sequence). The CDR3 DNA follows: TGTGCCAGCAGGGACAGAAACTATGGCTACACCTTC. Protein: CASRDRNYGYTF.

This chain links TRBV10-1 with TRBJ1-2; 8 bases map to TRBD1. The ends lost 2 bases at V and 4 bases at J; junction bases unmatched: 9. This CDR3 is 16 amino acids long. Germline V gene lookup returns CDR1 WNHNN and CDR2 SYGVQD (reference sequence). DNA for the CDR3: TGCGCCAGCAGTGAGGACCCACAGGGGGTTGGCTATGGCTACACCTTC. Its translation is CASSEDPQGVGYGYTF.

This clone occurred a few times. The CDR3 protein is CASSTRPYPNTGELFF. The DNA of the CDR3 is TGTGCCAGCAGCACTCGACCCTATCCAAACACCGGGGAGCTGTTTTTT. The rearrangement joins TRBV9 to TRBJ2-2; D uncertain. CDR1 is SGDLS and CDR2 is YYNGEE in the germline V gene. The CDR3 has 16 residues. V was clipped by 4 bases and J by 2 bases, with 15 bases between them.

This clone was counted only a few times. V is TRBV5-1 and J is TRBJ2-5, with a tentative D call TRBD2 (6 bases). Between the trimmed V and J ends, which lost 2 bases and 5 bases, there was a span of 13 bases. The V gene's germline CDR1 is SGHRS and CDR2 YFSETQ. The CDR3 spans 14 residues. This CDR3 is CASSFRQGGETQYF. The CDR3 nucleotides read TGCGCCAGCAGCTTTCGGCAGGGAGGCGAGACCCAGTACTTC.

The sample holds one count of this clone. The chain combines TRBV6-5 with TRBJ1-2, with TRBD1 identical over 7 bases. Germline CDR1 is MNHEY and CDR2 is SVGAGI. The CDR3 sequence is 13 residues long. Trimming removed 6 bases from V and 4 bases from J; junction bases left unmatched: 5. The DNA of the CDR3 is TGTGCCAGCAGAGAGGGACAGAGCTATGGCTACACCTTC. Its translation: CASREGQSYGYTF.

The chain has TRBV2 and TRBJ2-7; 8 bases map to TRBD1. Germline trimming cut 6 bases from V and 6 bases from J; bases unmatched to any gene: 13. The germline CDR1 and CDR2 sequences are SNHLY and FYNNEI. The CDR3 is 15 residues long. This CDR3 reads CASSSSGQALSEQYF. CDR3 nucleotides: TGTGCCAGCAGCTCCTCGGGACAGGCCTTATCCGAGCAGTACTTC.

The CDR3 here is CASSLGTASSGNTIYF. Here the CDR3 DNA reads TGTGCCAGCAGCTTGGGGACAGCTTCCTCTGGAAACACCATATATTTT. The rearrangement joins TRBV5-4 to TRBJ1-3, with D possibly matching TRBD1 (6 bases). CDR3 length: 16 residues. From germline, CDR1 is SGHNT and CDR2 YYREEE (reference sequence). Trimming left V 0 bases short and J 0 bases short, with 10 bases between.

The CDR3 region has the DNA TGTGCCAGCAGTTTAGTAATAGCGGGAGATGTGAGGGACGGTTACTCCTACGAGCAGTACTTC. It translates to CASSLVIAGDVRDGYSYEQYF. This rearrangement joins TRBV27 to TRBJ2-7; the match to TRBD2 covers 9 bases. Germline CDR1 is MNHEY and CDR2 is SMNVEV (reference sequence). V gave up 2 bases and J gave up 0 bases; unmatched junction bases: 20. The CDR3 has 21 residues.

Worth noting for this clone: Other DNA sequences in the sample encode the same CDR3. This chain uses TRBV9 with TRBJ1-2, with 12 bases fitting TRBD1. Germline V gene data show CDR1 as SGDLS and CDR2 as YYNGEE. This CDR3 contains 15 residues. V was clipped by 3 bases and J by 8 bases; unmatched bases: 8. The CDR3 is CASSASGTGGDGYTF. The CDR3 nucleotides are TGTGCCAGCAGCGCTTCCGGGACAGGGGGCGACGGCTACACCTTC.

In its sample, this clone was seen once. The chain combines TRBV7-2 with TRBJ2-2; no reliable D call. Germline V CDR1 and CDR2: SGHTA, FQGNSA. The CDR3 is 12 amino acids. V was clipped by 2 bases and J by 5 bases, with 3 bases between them. As DNA, the CDR3 is TGTGCCAGCAGCTTATATACCGGGGAGCTGTTTTTT. Its translation is CASSLYTGELFF. The full variable domain, completed using reference TRBV7-2 and TRBJ2-2, is GAGVSQSPSNKVTEKGKDVELRCDPISGHTALYWYRQSLGQGLEFLIYFQGNSAPDKSGLPSDRFSAERTGGSVSTLTIQRTQQEDSAVYLCASSLYTGELFFGEGSRLTVL.

The V and J genes are TRBV7-9 and TRBJ2-5; 8 bases agree with TRBD1. Trimming cost V 5 bases and J 5 bases; bases outside gene matches: 16. CDR1 and CDR2 (germline): SEHNR, FQNEAQ (reference sequence). This CDR3 has 17 residues. CDR3 region: CASSPTGTGLDVETQYF. For the CDR3, the DNA is TGTGCCAGCAGCCCCACCGGGACAGGACTTGACGTGGAGACCCAGTACTTC.

The V and J genes are TRBV7-2 and TRBJ2-3; 8 nucleotides match TRBD2. Trimming took 4 bases from V and 1 from J; bases not matched to a gene: 7. The CDR3 covers 16 residues. Germline CDR1 and CDR2: SGHTA and FQGNSA. The CDR3 is CASSWPRREGTDTQYF. Here the CDR3 DNA reads TGTGCCAGCAGCTGGCCTCGGCGGGAGGGCACAGATACGCAGTATTTT.

The chain couples TRBV11-3 to TRBJ2-2; D may be TRBD1 (5 bases). The V end lost 1 base, the J end lost 0 bases, and 9 bases lay between the germline ends. The CDR3 extends over 16 amino acids. Germline loops: CDR1 SGHNT, CDR2 YENEEA. The CDR3 nucleotides read TGTGCCAGCAGCTTAGGGCAGGGTACGAACACCGGGGAGCTGTTTTTT. Translated, it gives CASSLGQGTNTGELFF.

This clone was counted between two and nine times. The rearrangement uses TRBV27 and TRBJ2-4; 8 nucleotides match TRBD1. CDR3 length: 14 residues. V was pared by 5 bases and J by 4 bases, with 4 bases of the junction left unmatched. Germline V gene lookup returns CDR1 MNHEY and CDR2 SMNVEV (reference sequence). Here the CDR3 reads CASSQTGGKNIQYF. Written as DNA, the CDR3 is TGTGCCAGCAGTCAAACAGGGGGTAAAAACATTCAGTACTTC.

This clone showed up just once. This sequence joins TRBV27 and TRBJ1-5, with no clear D. The CDR3 covers 14 residues. V was clipped by 4 bases and J by 4 bases, with 11 bases between them. The germline V gene encodes CDR1 MNHEY and CDR2 SMNVEV (reference sequence). The chain's CDR3 is CASSYRRSNQPQHF. CDR3 bases: TGTGCCAGCAGTTACCGCCGCTCGAATCAGCCCCAGCATTTT.

The chain couples TRBV27 to TRBJ1-3, with D unresolved. CDR3 length: 16 amino acids. Between the trimmed V and J ends, which lost 3 bases and 1 base, there was a span of 13 bases. Germline CDR1 and CDR2: MNHEY and SMNVEV (reference sequence). The CDR3, as DNA: TGTGCCAGCAGTTTTTCCCCCAGACTATCTGGAAACACCATATATTTT. Amino acid sequence: CASSFSPRLSGNTIYF.

This clone was recorded once. The CDR3 sequence: CASSFSGDPTDTQYF. Here the CDR3 DNA reads TGTGCCAGCAGCTTCAGCGGAGATCCCACAGATACGCAGTATTTT. This chain joins TRBV11-2 and TRBJ2-3, with D possibly matching TRBD2 (5 bases). The ends were cut back, 3 bases at V and 2 bases at J, with 12 bases in the middle. The CDR3 extends over 15 amino acids. Germline V gene data show CDR1 as SGHAT and CDR2 as FQNNGV.

The CDR3 here is CASSLVGVNYGYTF. DNA of the CDR3: TGTGCCAGCAGCTTAGTAGGGGTCAACTATGGCTACACCTTC. The chain links TRBV5-6 to TRBJ1-2; TRBD1 is a possible D gene (5 bases). The CDR3 contains 14 residues. CDR1 and CDR2 from the germline V gene are SGHDT and YYEEEE. Trimming removed 2 bases at V and 2 bases at J, with 10 bases between.

The J gene is TRBJ2-7, the V gene TRBV7-9, with D unresolved. The germline gives CDR1 SEHNR, CDR2 FQNEAQ (reference sequence). With 5 bases removed from V and 4 bases from J, the gap between germline ends came to 12 bases. The CDR3 runs 13 residues. The CDR3 sequence is CASSPRGIYEQYF. The CDR3 nucleotides are TGTGCCAGCAGCCCCCGTGGGATTTACGAGCAGTACTTC.

This rearrangement joins TRBV5-4 to TRBJ1-1; D ambiguous. Germline V gene data show CDR1 as SGHNT and CDR2 as YYREEE (reference sequence). The CDR3 runs to 16 residues. V lost 4 bases, J lost 1 base, and 17 bases lay in between. CDR3 in DNA: TGTGCCAGCAGCCCCTACTTACGGCAGGAGAACACTGAAGCTTTCTTT. Translating it yields CASSPYLRQENTEAFF.

V gene TRBV30 combines with J gene TRBJ2-5; 9 bases map to TRBD1. The assigned J gene may be wrong: the sequence end matches TRBJ2-7 better. CDR1 is GTSNPN, CDR2 SVGIG, per germline (reference sequence). CDR3 length: 14 residues. DNA of the CDR3: TGTGCCTGGAGGCGGGACAGGGTAAGAAGCGAGCAGTACTTC. It encodes CAWRRDRVRSEQYF.

The J gene is TRBJ2-5, the V gene TRBV4-1; the D is unclear. The end of the DNA aligns better with TRBJ2-7, so the J call may be wrong. CDR1 MGHRA and CDR2 YSYEKL come from the germline V gene. This CDR3 contains 12 residues. CDR3: CASSQVPYEQYF. Here the CDR3 DNA reads TGCGCCAGCAGCCAAGTCCCCTACGAGCAGTACTTC.